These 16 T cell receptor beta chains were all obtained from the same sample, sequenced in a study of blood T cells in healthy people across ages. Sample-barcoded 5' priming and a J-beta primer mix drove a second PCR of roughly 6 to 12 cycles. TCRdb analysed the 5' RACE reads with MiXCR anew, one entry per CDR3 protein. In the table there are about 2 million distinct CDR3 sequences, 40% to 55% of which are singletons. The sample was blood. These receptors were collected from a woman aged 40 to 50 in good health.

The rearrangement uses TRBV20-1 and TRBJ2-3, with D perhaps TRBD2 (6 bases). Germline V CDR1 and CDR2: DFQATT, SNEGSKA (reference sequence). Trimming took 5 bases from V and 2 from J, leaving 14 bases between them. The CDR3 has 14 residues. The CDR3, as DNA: TGCAGTGCTCCCTCAACGGGAGTCACAGATACGCAGTATTTT. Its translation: CSAPSTGVTDTQYF.

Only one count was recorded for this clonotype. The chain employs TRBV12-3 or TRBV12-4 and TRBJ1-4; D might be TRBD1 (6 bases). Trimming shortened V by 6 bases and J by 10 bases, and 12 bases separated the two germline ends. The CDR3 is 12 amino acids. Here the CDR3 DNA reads TGTGCCAGCAGACAGGGAGGGGGAAAACTGTTTTTT. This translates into CASRQGGGKLFF.

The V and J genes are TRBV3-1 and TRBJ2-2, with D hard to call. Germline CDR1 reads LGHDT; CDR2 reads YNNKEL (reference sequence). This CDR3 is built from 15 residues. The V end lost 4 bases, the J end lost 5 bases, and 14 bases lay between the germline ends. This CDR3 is CASSPHLQRTGELFF. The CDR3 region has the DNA TGTGCCAGCAGCCCTCACCTTCAAAGAACCGGGGAGCTGTTTTTT.

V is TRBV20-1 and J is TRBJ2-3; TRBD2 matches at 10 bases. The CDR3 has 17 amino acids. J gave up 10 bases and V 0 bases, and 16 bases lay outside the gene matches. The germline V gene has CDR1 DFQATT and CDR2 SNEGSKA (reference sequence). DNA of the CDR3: TGCAGTGCTAGAGATGTTCAGGGTAGCGGGGGGCCCGGGGCGCAGTATTTT. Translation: CSARDVQGSGGPGAQYF.

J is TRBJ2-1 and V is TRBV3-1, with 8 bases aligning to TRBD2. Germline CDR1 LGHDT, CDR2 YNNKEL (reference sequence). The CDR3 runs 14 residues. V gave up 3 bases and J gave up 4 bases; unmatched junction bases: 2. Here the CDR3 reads CASSHSGAYNEQFF. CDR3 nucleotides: TGTGCCAGCAGCCATAGCGGGGCGTACAATGAGCAGTTCTTC.

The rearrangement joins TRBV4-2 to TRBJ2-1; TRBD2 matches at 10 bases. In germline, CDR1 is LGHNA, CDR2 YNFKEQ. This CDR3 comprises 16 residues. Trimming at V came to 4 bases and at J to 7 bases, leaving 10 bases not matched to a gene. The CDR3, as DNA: TGTGCCAGCAGCCTTGAAGCGGGGGGGCTTTTGAATGAGCAGTTCTTC. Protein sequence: CASSLEAGGLLNEQFF.

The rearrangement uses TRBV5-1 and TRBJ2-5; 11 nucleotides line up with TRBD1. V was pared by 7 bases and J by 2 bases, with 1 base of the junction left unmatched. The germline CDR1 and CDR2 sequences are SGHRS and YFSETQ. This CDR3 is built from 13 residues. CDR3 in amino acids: CASGTGGQETQYF. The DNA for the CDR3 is TGCGCCAGCGGGACAGGGGGTCAAGAGACCCAGTACTTC.

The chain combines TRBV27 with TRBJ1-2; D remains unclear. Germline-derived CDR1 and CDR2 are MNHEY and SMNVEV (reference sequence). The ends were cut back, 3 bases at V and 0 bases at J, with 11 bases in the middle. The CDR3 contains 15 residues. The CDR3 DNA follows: TGTGCCAGCAGTTTCATAAGGGATTCTAACTATGGCTACACCTTC. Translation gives CASSFIRDSNYGYTF.

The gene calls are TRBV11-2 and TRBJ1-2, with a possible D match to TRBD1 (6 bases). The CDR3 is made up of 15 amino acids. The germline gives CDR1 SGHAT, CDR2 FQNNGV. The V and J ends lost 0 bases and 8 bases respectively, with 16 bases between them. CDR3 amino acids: CASSLDVRDNLGYTF. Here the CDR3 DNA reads TGTGCCAGCAGCTTAGACGTCCGGGACAACCTCGGCTACACCTTC.

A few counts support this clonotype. DNA for the CDR3: TGCAGCGTTGAGGAGGGGCTACGGACCACAGATACGCAGTATTTT. This gives the protein CSVEEGLRTTDTQYF. V gene TRBV29-1 combines with J gene TRBJ2-3, with a weak D call TRBD2 (6 bases). Germline CDR1 reads SQVTM; CDR2 reads ANQGSEA. CDR3 size: 15 residues. Trimming took off 3 bases at V and 2 bases at J, with 15 bases between the two ends.

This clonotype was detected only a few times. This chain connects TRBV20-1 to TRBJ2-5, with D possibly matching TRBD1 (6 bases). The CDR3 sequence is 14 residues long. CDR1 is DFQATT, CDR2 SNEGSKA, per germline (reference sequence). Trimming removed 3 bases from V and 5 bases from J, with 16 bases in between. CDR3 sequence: CSARRGSAIETQYF. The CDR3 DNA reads TGCAGTGCTAGGAGGGGGTCGGCTATTGAGACCCAGTACTTC.

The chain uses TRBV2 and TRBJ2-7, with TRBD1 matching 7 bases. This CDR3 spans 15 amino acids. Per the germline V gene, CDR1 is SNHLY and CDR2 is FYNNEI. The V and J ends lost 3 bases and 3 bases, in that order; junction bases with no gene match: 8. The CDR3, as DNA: TGTGCCAGCAGTGACGGGCAGGGGGTCTACTACGAGCAGTACTTC. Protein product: CASSDGQGVYYEQYF.

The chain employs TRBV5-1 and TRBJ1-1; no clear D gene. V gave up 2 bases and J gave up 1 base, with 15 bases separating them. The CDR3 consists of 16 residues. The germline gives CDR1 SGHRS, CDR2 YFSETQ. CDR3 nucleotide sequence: TGCGCCAGCAGCTTTTACATCGGGGTAGAGAACACTGAAGCTTTCTTT. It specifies CASSFYIGVENTEAFF.

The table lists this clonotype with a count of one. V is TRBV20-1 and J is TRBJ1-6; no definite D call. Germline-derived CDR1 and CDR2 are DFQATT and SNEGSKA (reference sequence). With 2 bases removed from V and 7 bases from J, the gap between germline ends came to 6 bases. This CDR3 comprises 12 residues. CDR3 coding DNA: TGCAGTGCTAGAAATGGGAATTCACCCCTCCACTTT. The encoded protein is CSARNGNSPLHF.

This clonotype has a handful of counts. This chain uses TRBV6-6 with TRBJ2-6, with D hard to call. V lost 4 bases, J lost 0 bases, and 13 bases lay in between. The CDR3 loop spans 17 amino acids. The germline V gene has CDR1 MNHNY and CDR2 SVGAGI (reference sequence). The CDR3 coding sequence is TGTGCCAGCAGTTTCCGACGCAGCAGCTCTGGGGCCAACGTCCTGACTTTC. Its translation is CASSFRRSSSGANVLTF.

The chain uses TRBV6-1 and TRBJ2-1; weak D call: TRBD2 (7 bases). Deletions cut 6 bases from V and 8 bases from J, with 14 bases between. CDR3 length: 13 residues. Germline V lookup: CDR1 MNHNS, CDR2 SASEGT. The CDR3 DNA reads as TGTGCCAGCAGGAAGCGGGGACACGATGAGCAGTTCTTC. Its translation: CASRKRGHDEQFF.